This T cell receptor (beta chain) originates from a study of coeliac disease. TCRdb keeps only in-frame clones here, not all; method: immunoSEQ multiplex PCR. The sample has about 3,300 clones; more than 70% are singletons. This CDR3 comprises 19 residues. V shed 4 bases and J 1 base; nucleotides not matched to a gene: 13. The germline V gene has CDR1 MRHNA and CDR2 SNTAGT. The V and J genes are TRBV6-4 and TRBJ2-1, with 10 bases identical to TRBD2. The receptor's source is a man at least 80 years old without celiac disease. Material: lymphocytes from the gut lamina propria. CDR3 protein: CASSVYSRTSGGSYNEQFF. The CDR3 nucleotides are TGTGCCAGCAGTGTATACAGCCGGACTAGCGGTGGGTCCTACAATGAGCAGTTCTTC.